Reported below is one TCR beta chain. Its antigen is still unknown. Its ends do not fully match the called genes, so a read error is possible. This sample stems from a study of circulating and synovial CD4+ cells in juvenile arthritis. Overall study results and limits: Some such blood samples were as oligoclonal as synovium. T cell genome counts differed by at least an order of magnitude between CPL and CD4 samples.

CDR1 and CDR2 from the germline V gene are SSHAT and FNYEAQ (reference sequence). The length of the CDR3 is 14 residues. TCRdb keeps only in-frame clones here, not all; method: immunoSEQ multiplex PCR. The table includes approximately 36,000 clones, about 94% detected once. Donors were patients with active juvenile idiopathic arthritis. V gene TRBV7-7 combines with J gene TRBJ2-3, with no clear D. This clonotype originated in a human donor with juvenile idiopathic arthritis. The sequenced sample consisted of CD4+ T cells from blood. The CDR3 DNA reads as TGTGCTAGCAGCGCAGACCGGGGCACAGATACGCAGTATTTT. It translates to CASSADRGTDTQYF.